These T cell receptor beta chains were read from a single sample in a study of control samples from healthy donors and cancer patients. TCRdb's table, derived via immunoSEQ multiplex PCR, lists solely in-frame clones and lacks some. In the table there are 100,000 to 150,000 clones, around 92% of which are singletons. Material for sequencing was blood. The receptors shown here come from a woman aged 45-65 years in good health. The CDR3 runs from the conserved cysteine through the conserved F or W. D genes are given only for firm matches. Size is stated for part of the rows, as once, few or many counts, or as a class when the clone is expanded.

CDR3	DNA	D	size	J	V
CASSAGTGGYEQYF	TGTGCCAGCAGTGCCGGGACAGGGGGTTACGAGCAGTACTTC	TRBD1	-	TRBJ2-7	TRBV2
CASSLAVNKWGEQFF	TGCGCCAGCAGTCTTGCGGTAAATAAGTGGGGTGAGCAGTTCTTC	-	-	TRBJ2-1	TRBV5-1
CASSDTSGHNEQFF	TGTGCCAGCAGCGACACTAGCGGTCACAATGAGCAGTTCTTC	TRBD2	-	TRBJ2-1	TRBV5-6
CASRTDTGELFF	TGTGCCAGCAGGACTGACACCGGGGAGCTGTTTTTT	-	-	TRBJ2-2	TRBV7-9
CAWSDSGAPLHF	TGTGCCTGGAGCGACAGCGGGGCACCCCTCCACTTT	-	-	TRBJ1-6	TRBV30
CSASGPRDGEAFF	TGCAGTGCTAGTGGCCCCAGGGACGGTGAAGCTTTCTTT	-	-	TRBJ1-1	TRBV20-1
CASREAGRGAFYGYTF	TGTGCCAGCAGAGAGGCGGGCAGGGGCGCTTTCTATGGCTACACCTTC	-	-	TRBJ1-2	TRBV5-4
CASRTGSNTEAFF	TGTGCCAGCAGGACAGGGTCGAACACTGAAGCTTTCTTT	TRBD1	-	TRBJ1-1	TRBV2
CARIRQGWHEKLFF	TGTGCCAGGATAAGACAGGGCTGGCATGAAAAACTGTTTTTT	TRBD1	-	TRBJ1-4	TRBV6-5
CASKRLMGTRDNEQFF	TGTGCCAGTAAGAGGCTAATGGGGACTAGAGACAATGAGCAGTTCTTC	TRBD2	once	TRBJ2-1	TRBV19
CASSPRLAGGPRATDTQYF	TGTGCCAGCAGCCCGAGACTAGCGGGAGGGCCTCGGGCCACAGATACGCAGTATTTT	TRBD2	-	TRBJ2-3	TRBV27
CASSAHGSNYGYTF	TGTGCCAGCAGCGCTCATGGCAGTAACTATGGCTACACCTTC	-	-	TRBJ1-2	TRBV9
CASQGGTYTQYF	TGTGCTAGCCAGGGGGGCACCTATACGCAGTATTTT	-	few	TRBJ2-3	TRBV12-5
CASSELQGVGETQYF	TGTGCCAGCAGTGAGCTACAGGGGGTCGGAGAGACCCAGTACTTC	TRBD1	once	TRBJ2-5	TRBV6-1
CASSLLAGVGEQFF	TGTGCCAGCAGTTTATTAGCGGGAGTCGGTGAGCAGTTCTTC	TRBD2	-	TRBJ2-1	TRBV28
CAIRMTGDADGYTF	TGTGCCATCCGAATGACAGGGGACGCCGATGGCTACACCTTC	TRBD1	-	TRBJ1-2	TRBV10-3
CATRGDRGPTGELFF	TGTGCCACCAGAGGGGACAGGGGGCCCACCGGGGAGCTGTTTTTT	TRBD1	once	TRBJ2-2	TRBV15
CAWSRDYQTYEQYF	TGTGCCTGGTCCCGGGACTACCAAACCTACGAGCAGTACTTC	TRBD2	-	TRBJ2-7	TRBV30